This T cell receptor beta chain was observed in a study of T cells in Graves' hyperthyroidism and ophthalmopathy. Study-wide context: Peripheral blood was acquired at first diagnosis, ahead of any therapy whatsoever.

This clonotype was detected ten times or more. Germline assignment: CDR1 SNHLY and CDR2 FYNNEI. There are 14 residues in the CDR3. The V and J ends lost 4 bases and 5 bases respectively, with 14 bases between them. Disease duration was under 3 months in the ophthalmopathy patients, who also had a Clinical Activity Score of at least 3 and a NOSPECS grade of at least 4. Amplification of TCR beta CDR3 regions was performed using RNA transcripts as template. HTBI primers were employed in a first-round RT-PCR of the TCR CDR3. TCRdb reprocessed the multiplex PCR reads via MiXCR and lists one record per CDR3 protein. The sample has tens of thousands of distinct CDR3 sequences; approximately 53% are singletons.

The rearrangement links TRBV2 to TRBJ2-5; D possibly corresponds to TRBD2 (6 bases). The TCR comes from a woman in her sixties or seventies with Graves' ophthalmopathy. Sequences were obtained from blood. CDR3 protein: CASSAGTRGETQYF. CDR3 sequence (DNA): TGTGCCAGCAGTGCAGGGACCCGGGGGGAGACCCAGTACTTC.